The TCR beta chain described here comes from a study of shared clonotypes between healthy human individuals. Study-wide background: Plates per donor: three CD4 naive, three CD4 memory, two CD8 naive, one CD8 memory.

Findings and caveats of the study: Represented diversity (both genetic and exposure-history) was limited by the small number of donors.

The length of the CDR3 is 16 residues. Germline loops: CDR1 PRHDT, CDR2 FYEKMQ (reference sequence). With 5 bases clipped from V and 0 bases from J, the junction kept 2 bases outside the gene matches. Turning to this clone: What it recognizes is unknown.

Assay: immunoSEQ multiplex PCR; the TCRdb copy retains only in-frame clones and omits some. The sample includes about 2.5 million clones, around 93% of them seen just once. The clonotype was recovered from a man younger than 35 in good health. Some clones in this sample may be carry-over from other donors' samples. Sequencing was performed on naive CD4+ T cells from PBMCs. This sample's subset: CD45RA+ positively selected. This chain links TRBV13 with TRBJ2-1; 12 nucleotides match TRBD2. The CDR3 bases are TGTGCCAGCAGCCCTAGCGGGAGGGGCTCCTACAATGAGCAGTTCTTC. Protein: CASSPSGRGSYNEQFF.